The 21 T cell receptor beta chains below come from one sample, sequenced in a study of cytomegalovirus exposure and HLA in healthy donors. Sequencing used immunoSEQ multiplex PCR; TCRdb keeps in-frame clones, though not all of them. The sample gives roughly 43,000 clones, 93% of which show up once; about 2.1% is in the top ten. Sequenced: PBMCs. The receptors derive from a woman aged 18 to 35 in good health and CMV-seronegative.

The CDR3 bases are TGTGCCACCAGCAGAGCAGTACCCTCTGGAAACACCATATATTTT. It encodes CATSRAVPSGNTIYF. The chain links TRBV15 to TRBJ1-3, with unresolved D. V was clipped by 1 base and J by 0 bases, with 7 bases between them. CDR1 and CDR2 from the germline V gene are LNHNV and YYDKDF (reference sequence). This CDR3 has 15 amino acids.

This chain links TRBV29-1 with TRBJ2-3; 12 bases are a match to TRBD2. Germline lookup yields CDR1 SQVTM and CDR2 ANQGSEA. J lost 4 bases, V lost 4 bases, and 15 bases had no gene match. CDR3 length equals 18 residues. CDR3 nucleotide sequence: TGCAGCGTTGTAAACGATCCGGGACTAGCGGGCCGGGCAGATACGCAGTATTTT. It yields the protein CSVVNDPGLAGRADTQYF.

This clone was recorded once. The chain has TRBV5-1 and TRBJ2-7; 7 bases are a match to TRBD2. The V gene's germline CDR1 is SGHRS and CDR2 YFSETQ. V was clipped by 3 bases and J by 3 bases; unmatched bases: 6. The CDR3 spans 14 residues. The CDR3 DNA reads as TGCGCCAGCAGCTCCGAGCGGGGCCGCTACGAGCAGTACTTC. This translates into CASSSERGRYEQYF. The entire variable domain, with the rest obtained from reference TRBV5-1 and TRBJ2-7, is as follows: KAGVTQTPRYLIKTRGQQVTLSCSPISGHRSVSWYQQTPGQGLQFLFEYFSETQRNKGNFPGRFSGRQFSNSRSEMNVSTLELGDSALYLCASSSERGRYEQYFGPGTRLTVT.

V and J are TRBV19 and TRBJ2-7; D remains unclear. The V and J ends lost 10 bases and 3 bases respectively, with 13 bases between them. Germline V CDR1 and CDR2: LNHDA, SQIVND (reference sequence). The CDR3 totals 12 residues. The CDR3 spells CATSQSHYEQYF. In DNA, the CDR3 is TGTGCCACTTCTCAGTCACACTACGAGCAGTACTTC.

This clone was seen only a few times. V and J are TRBV7-2 and TRBJ1-2; possible D gene TRBD1, 6 bases. Looked up from germline, CDR1 is SGHTA and CDR2 is FQGNSA. The length of the CDR3 is 15 residues. V gave up 5 bases and J gave up 4 bases, with 17 bases separating them. CDR3 region: CASSQGQPTVYGYTF. CDR3 nucleotide sequence: TGTGCCAGCAGCCAAGGACAGCCCACTGTCTATGGCTACACCTTC.

The chain joins TRBV4-1 to TRBJ2-2, with 11 bases aligning to TRBD2. This CDR3 comprises 15 residues. Germline V CDR1 and CDR2: MGHRA, YSYEKL. The junction had 8 bases not matched to a gene; V was cut back by 8 bases and J by 6 bases. The CDR3 loop reads CASGTSGGRPGELFF. CDR3 DNA: TGCGCCAGCGGTACTAGCGGGGGCCGTCCCGGGGAGCTGTTTTTT.

V usage is TRBV28 and J usage is TRBJ2-2; 11 bases agree with TRBD2. This CDR3 contains 15 residues. The V and J ends lost 8 bases and 7 bases, in that order; junction bases with no gene match: 9. Germline V gene lookup returns CDR1 MDHEN and CDR2 SYDVKM. The CDR3 DNA sequence: TGTGCCAGCCTCGGGACTAGCGGAGGTTTCGGGGAGCTGTTTTTT. Protein product: CASLGTSGGFGELFF.

This chain uses TRBV19 with TRBJ2-1, with D possibly being TRBD1 (5 bases). The ends were cut back, 4 bases at V and 8 bases at J, with 9 bases in the middle. This CDR3 region has 12 residues. The germline V gene has CDR1 LNHDA and CDR2 SQIVND (reference sequence). CDR3 coding DNA: TGTGCCAGTAGTAACAGGATAGATGAGCAGTTCTTC. Protein: CASSNRIDEQFF.

The chain is built from TRBV30 and TRBJ1-2; TRBD1 might be the D (5 bases). In germline, CDR1 is GTSNPN, CDR2 SVGIG (reference sequence). The V gene lost 4 bases and the J gene lost 7 bases, with 13 bases spanning the gap. The length of the CDR3 is 12 residues. The CDR3 here is CAWNRQGRGYTF. The CDR3 DNA reads TGTGCCTGGAACCGCCAGGGTCGTGGCTACACCTTC. Complete variable domain (other parts from reference TRBV30 and TRBJ1-2): SQTIHQWPATLVQPVGSPLSLECTVEGTSNPNLYWYRQAAGRGLQLLFYSVGIGQISSEVPQNLSASRPQDRQFILSSKKLLLSDSGFYLCAWNRQGRGYTFGSGTRLTVV.

This rearrangement joins TRBV12-5 to TRBJ2-1, with D perhaps matching TRBD2 (5 bases). V was pared by 5 bases and J by 3 bases, with 11 bases between. CDR1 and CDR2 (germline): LGHNT, FRNRAP. The CDR3 runs 14 residues. CDR3 sequence reads: CASGKSGIYNEQFF. CDR3 DNA sequence: TGTGCTAGTGGTAAATCCGGGATCTACAATGAGCAGTTCTTC.

V and J are TRBV29-1 and TRBJ2-7, with 12 bases aligning to TRBD1. V lost 4 bases to trimming and J lost 4 bases; unmatched junction nucleotides: 8. The length of the CDR3 is 15 residues. CDR1 is SQVTM, CDR2 ANQGSEA, per germline. CDR3 sequence (DNA): TGCAGCGTTGGGGGGGGACAGGGGGCATCATACGAGCAGTACTTC. Translating it yields CSVGGGQGASYEQYF.

V is TRBV7-6 and J is TRBJ2-2; TRBD1 matches 8 bases. Looked up from germline, CDR1 is SGHVS and CDR2 is FNYEAQ. V lost 6 bases to trimming and J lost 3 bases; unmatched junction nucleotides: 18. This CDR3 has 19 residues. CDR3 in amino acids: CASSQPDPQGDLDTGELFF. CDR3 nucleotides: TGTGCCAGCAGTCAACCGGACCCACAGGGGGACCTTGACACCGGGGAGCTGTTTTTT.

This chain joins TRBV6-1 and TRBJ2-3; no reliable D call. The germline CDR1 and CDR2 sequences are MNHNS and SASEGT. The ends were cut back, 5 bases at V and 7 bases at J, with 10 bases in the middle. The CDR3 has 12 amino acids. The CDR3 loop reads CASSYELNTQYF. CDR3 sequence (DNA): TGTGCCAGCAGTTATGAACTGAATACGCAGTATTTT.

V is TRBV5-6 and J is TRBJ2-3; TRBD1 matches 7 bases. The germline V gene encodes CDR1 SGHDT and CDR2 YYEEEE. V dropped 7 bases and J dropped 6; count of bases not matched to a gene: 8. The CDR3 is 13 residues long. CDR3 sequence: CASGLDRVDTQYF. CDR3 coding DNA: TGTGCCAGCGGCCTAGACAGGGTGGATACGCAGTATTTT.

The chain links TRBV2 to TRBJ1-2, with 8 positions matching TRBD1. The V gene end was trimmed by 6 bases and the J gene end by 7 bases; junction bases not matched to a gene: 4. Germline V gene lookup returns CDR1 SNHLY and CDR2 FYNNEI. This CDR3 is 12 amino acids long. For the CDR3, the DNA is TGTGCCAGCAGCTCTGGACAGGGTGGCTACACCTTC. Translating it yields CASSSGQGGYTF.

The chain carries TRBV9 and TRBJ1-6; TRBD1 agrees at 7 bases. J gave up 6 bases and V 3 bases, and 6 bases lay outside the gene matches. The CDR3 runs 15 residues. Germline V gene data show CDR1 as SGDLS and CDR2 as YYNGEE. CDR3 residues: CASSAGTDPNSPLHF. CDR3 DNA sequence: TGTGCCAGCAGCGCGGGGACAGACCCTAATTCACCCCTCCACTTT.

The chain uses TRBV5-1 and TRBJ1-1, with 7 bases aligning to TRBD1. The trim removed 1 base at V and 0 bases at J, leaving 9 bases unmatched. Looked up from germline, CDR1 is SGHRS and CDR2 is YFSETQ. The CDR3 sequence is 17 residues long. This CDR3 is CASSLLRQGGLNTEAFF. Written as DNA, the CDR3 is TGCGCCAGCAGCTTGCTCCGTCAAGGGGGCTTGAACACTGAAGCTTTCTTT.

CDR3 amino acids: CASSPGANTGELFF. The CDR3, as DNA: TGCGCCAGCAGCCCAGGGGCGAACACCGGGGAGCTGTTTTTT. The V call is TRBV5-1, the J call TRBJ2-2; a possible D gene is TRBD1 (6 bases). V was cut by 4 bases and J by 0 bases, with 7 bases left in between. The CDR3 totals 14 residues. The V gene's germline CDR1 is SGHRS and CDR2 YFSETQ.

Notes on this clone: The DNA is omitted, as the CDR3 cannot be located on it reliably, and the CDR3 follows TCRdb's listing. The chain employs TRBV28 and TRBJ2-4; the D segment call TRBD2 is taken from the table without a DNA check. The CDR3 spans 17 residues, counting both ends. The germline CDR1 and CDR2 sequences are MDHEN and SYDVKM. CDR3 protein: CASSLGTGGAAKNIQYF.

This sequence joins TRBV28 and TRBJ2-7, with 8 bases aligning to TRBD2. V shed 5 bases and J 2 bases; nucleotides not matched to a gene: 2. Germline loops: CDR1 MDHEN, CDR2 SYDVKM. The CDR3 spans 13 residues. The CDR3 DNA reads as TGTGCCAGCAGTGGCGGGGGGACCTACGAGCAGTACTTC. This sequence encodes CASSGGGTYEQYF.

The chain combines TRBV5-1 with TRBJ2-7; 7 nucleotides match TRBD1. Germline values: CDR1 SGHRS, CDR2 YFSETQ. The CDR3 sequence is 13 residues long. V shed 4 bases and J 2 bases; nucleotides not matched to a gene: 3. The CDR3, as DNA: TGCGCCAGCAGCCCGGGACAGACCTACGAGCAGTACTTC. Amino acid sequence: CASSPGQTYEQYF.